Listed below are T cell receptor beta chains from one sample, sequenced in a study of T cell changes during pregnancy in multiple sclerosis. Clones were sequenced by immunoSEQ multiplex PCR, and TCRdb holds only the in-frame ones, with some missing. The table includes more than 45,000 clones, 94% detected once. The sample was CD4+ T cells from peripheral blood mononuclear cells, taken in the first trimester of pregnancy. The receptors were gathered from a female donor with multiple sclerosis, enrolled in a pregnancy study. CDR3s include the opening cysteine and the closing phenylalanine or tryptophan. The D gene is left open where the match is weak. A clone size is listed for some rows: how often the clone was seen (once, few, many), or a class if it is expanded.

j_call | v_call | d_call | clone_size | cdr3_aa | cdr3_nt
TRBJ1-5 | TRBV10-3 | TRBD1 | NA | CATATGDSNQPQHF | TGTGCCACCGCTACAGGGGATAGCAATCAGCCCCAGCATTTT
TRBJ1-5 | TRBV19 | NA | NA | CASSISTGLQPQHF | TGTGCCAGTAGTATAAGCACAGGGCTTCAGCCCCAGCATTTT
TRBJ1-5 | TRBV11-3 | NA | NA | CASSLNGLEQPQHF | TGTGCCAGCAGCTTAAACGGGTTAGAGCAGCCCCAGCATTTT
TRBJ1-5 | TRBV6-1 | NA | NA | CASSEPRDQPQHF | TGTGCCAGCAGTGAACCCCGCGATCAGCCCCAGCATTTT
TRBJ1-1 | TRBV27 | NA | NA | CASSFGGSTEAFF | TGTGCCAGCAGTTTCGGGGGTAGTACTGAAGCTTTCTTT
TRBJ2-5 | TRBV7-2 | TRBD2 | NA | CASSWGGSGETQYF | TGTGCCAGCAGCTGGGGGGGGTCGGGAGAGACCCAGTACTTC
TRBJ1-3 | TRBV7-9 | NA | NA | CASSLVRGLGNTIYF | TGTGCCAGCAGCTTAGTGCGGGGTCTAGGAAACACCATATATTTT
TRBJ2-7 | TRBV11-2 | NA | NA | CASSLEGWTVGMYEQYF | TGTGCCAGCAGCTTAGAGGGGTGGACAGTTGGGATGTACGAGCAGTACTTC
TRBJ1-1 | TRBV4-1 | NA | NA | CASSPAFREEAFF | TGCGCCAGCAGCCCCGCTTTCCGGGAAGAAGCTTTCTTT
TRBJ1-3 | TRBV19 | TRBD1 | NA | CASSIVGQGIGSGNTIYF | TGTGCCAGTAGTATAGTGGGACAGGGGATCGGCTCTGGAAACACCATATATTTT
TRBJ1-3 | TRBV7-2 | TRBD1 | NA | CASSRRQGGNTIYF | TGTGCCAGCAGCCGCCGACAGGGAGGAAACACCATATATTTT
TRBJ1-1 | TRBV14 | TRBD1 | NA | CASSRTGNTEAFF | TGTGCCAGCAGCCGGACAGGGAACACTGAAGCTTTCTTT
TRBJ2-4 | TRBV5-8 | TRBD1 | NA | CASSLSFRGPGNIQYF | TGTGCCAGCAGCTTGTCTTTTAGGGGGCCAGGGAACATTCAGTACTTC
TRBJ2-7 | TRBV5-8 | TRBD1 | NA | CASSRQGKGEQYF | TGTGCCAGCAGTCGACAGGGGAAAGGCGAGCAGTACTTC
TRBJ1-2 | TRBV6-5 | TRBD1 | NA | CASTLGAGQGYGYTF | TGTGCCAGCACCCTGGGTGCGGGACAGGGCTATGGCTACACCTTC
TRBJ2-3 | TRBV4-2 | TRBD2 | NA | CASSQGRGVTDTQYF | TGTGCCAGCAGCCAAGGGCGGGGGGTCACAGATACGCAGTATTTT
TRBJ1-3 | TRBV19 | NA | NA | CASTARQEGNTIYF | TGTGCCAGTACCGCGCGCCAGGAAGGAAACACCATATATTTT
TRBJ1-6 | TRBV2 | TRBD1 | NA | CASTKFTGGESPLHF | TGTGCCAGCACAAAATTTACAGGGGGGGAGTCACCCCTCCACTTT
TRBJ1-2 | TRBV27 | NA | NA | CASSLSSNYGYTF | TGTGCCAGCAGTTTATCCAGTAACTATGGCTACACCTTC
TRBJ2-3 | TRBV4-1 | NA | once | CASSQEYPGASTDTQYF | TGCGCCAGCAGCCAAGAGTACCCCGGAGCTAGCACAGATACGCAGTATTTT
TRBJ2-5 | TRBV2 | NA | NA | CASSVLEETQYF | TGTGCCAGCAGTGTTCTAGAAGAGACCCAGTACTTC
TRBJ2-5 | TRBV6-5 | NA | NA | CASSPPVGRETQYF | TGTGCCAGCAGCCCCCCTGTGGGCCGGGAGACCCAGTACTTC
TRBJ1-1 | TRBV6-5 | NA | NA | CASRKATVNTEAFF | TGTGCCAGCAGAAAGGCGACAGTGAACACTGAAGCTTTCTTT
TRBJ1-1 | TRBV5-4 | TRBD1 | NA | CASSLNRQGLMKNTEAFF | TGTGCCAGCAGCTTGAATCGACAGGGCCTAATGAAGAACACTGAAGCTTTCTTT
TRBJ1-4 | TRBV10-3 | NA | NA | CAISEVVGALEEKLFF | TGTGCCATCAGTGAAGTCGTAGGGGCTTTGGAGGAAAAACTGTTTTTT
TRBJ2-2 | TRBV5-1 | NA | NA | CASSLVAAENGELFF | TGCGCCAGCAGCTTGGTTGCGGCAGAGAACGGGGAGCTGTTTTTT
TRBJ2-5 | TRBV5-1 | TRBD2 | NA | CASSPSGGETQYF | TGCGCCAGCAGCCCTAGCGGTGGGGAGACCCAGTACTTC
TRBJ2-7 | TRBV7-6 | TRBD1 | NA | CASSLGPGTGYEQYF | TGTGCCAGCAGCTTAGGCCCCGGGACAGGTTACGAGCAGTACTTC